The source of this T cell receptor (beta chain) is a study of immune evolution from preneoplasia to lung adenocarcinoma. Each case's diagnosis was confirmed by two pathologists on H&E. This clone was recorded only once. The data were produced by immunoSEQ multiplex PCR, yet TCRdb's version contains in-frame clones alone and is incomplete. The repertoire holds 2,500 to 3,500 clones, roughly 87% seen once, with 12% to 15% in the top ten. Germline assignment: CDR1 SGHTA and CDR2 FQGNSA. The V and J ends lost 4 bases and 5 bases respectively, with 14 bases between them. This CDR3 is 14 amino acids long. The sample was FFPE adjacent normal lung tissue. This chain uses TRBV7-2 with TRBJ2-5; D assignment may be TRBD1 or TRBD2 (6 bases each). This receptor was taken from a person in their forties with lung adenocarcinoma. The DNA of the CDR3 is TGTGCCAGCAGCTCCGGGGGCCTCGGTGAGACCCAGTACTTC. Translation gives CASSSGGLGETQYF.